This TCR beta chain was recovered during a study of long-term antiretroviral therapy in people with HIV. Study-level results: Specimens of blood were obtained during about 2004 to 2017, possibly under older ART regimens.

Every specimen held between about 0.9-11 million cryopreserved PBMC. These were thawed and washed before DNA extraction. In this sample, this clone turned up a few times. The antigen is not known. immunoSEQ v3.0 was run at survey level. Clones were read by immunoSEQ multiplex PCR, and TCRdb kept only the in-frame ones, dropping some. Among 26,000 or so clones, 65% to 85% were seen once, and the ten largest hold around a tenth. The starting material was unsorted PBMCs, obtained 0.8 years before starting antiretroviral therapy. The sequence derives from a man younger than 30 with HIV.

In DNA form, the CDR3 reads TGCGCCAGCAGCCACTTTGTGGAGGGGCTGGGCTACACCTTC. Its protein is CASSHFVEGLGYTF. This chain uses TRBV4-1 with TRBJ1-2; D might be TRBD1 (5 bases). Germline V lookup: CDR1 MGHRA, CDR2 YSYEKL. The CDR3 has 14 amino acids. The germline V and J ends were trimmed by 3 bases and 8 bases, with 16 bases remaining between them.